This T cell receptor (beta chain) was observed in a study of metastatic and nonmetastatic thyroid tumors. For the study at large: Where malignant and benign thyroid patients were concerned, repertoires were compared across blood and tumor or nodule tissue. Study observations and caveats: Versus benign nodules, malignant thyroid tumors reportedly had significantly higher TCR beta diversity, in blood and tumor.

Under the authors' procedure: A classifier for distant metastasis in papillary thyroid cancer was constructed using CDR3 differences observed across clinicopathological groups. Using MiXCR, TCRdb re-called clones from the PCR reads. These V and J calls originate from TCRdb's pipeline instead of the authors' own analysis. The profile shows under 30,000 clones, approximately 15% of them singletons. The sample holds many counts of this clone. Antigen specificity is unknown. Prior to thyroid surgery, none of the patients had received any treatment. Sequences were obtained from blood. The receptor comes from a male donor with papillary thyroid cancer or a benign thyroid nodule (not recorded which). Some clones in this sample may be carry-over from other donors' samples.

The CDR3 here is CASSLGGGNEQFF. For the CDR3, the DNA is TGTGCCAGCAGTTTAGGGGGTGGGAATGAGCAGTTCTTC. The rearrangement uses TRBV27 and TRBJ2-1, with D perhaps being TRBD1 or TRBD2 (5 bases each). The V and J ends lost 2 bases and 7 bases respectively, with 9 bases between them. The CDR3 length is 13 residues. CDR1 and CDR2 from the germline V gene are MNHEY and SMNVEV (reference sequence).